This T cell receptor (beta chain) was captured in a study of beta chain features in type 1 diabetes. Study results and limitations: It was possible that PCR favored shorter templates, equally so in patients and controls. VDJ junctions from patients with type 1 diabetes contained fewer insertions and more deletions. Comparison showed that naive, central memory and Treg TCRB repertoires appeared more similar among patients than among healthy donors.

Trimming shortened V by 1 base and J by 3 bases, and 10 bases separated the two germline ends. The germline CDR1 and CDR2 sequences are SGHTA and FQGNSA. There are 14 residues in the CDR3. Concerning this clone: Antigen: not known.

There was one heparinised blood draw per donor, averaging about 120 mL. Sequencing targeted expressed TCRB transcripts, as all isolated RNA had been reverse transcribed. Using immunoSEQ multiplex PCR, the repertoire was profiled, and TCRdb retains in-frame clones only, with some absent. The profile shows about 930,000 clones, roughly 17% of them singletons. The clonotype comes from a woman aged 18-29 years in good health. The rearrangement links TRBV7-2 to TRBJ2-7, with D tentatively TRBD2 (5 bases). Material: naive CD4+ T cells from blood. In nucleotides, the CDR3 is TGTGCCAGCAGCTTAGGGAGGTCAGGCTACGAGCAGTACTTC. It specifies CASSLGRSGYEQYF.